This T cell receptor beta chain was identified during a study of T cell repertoires in cytomegalovirus infection. Study in general: It was recently identified HLA-C-restricted and well-studied HLA-B-restricted CMV epitopes that the study used. Indicated by public TCR beta signatures were CMV infection and matching HLA type.

TCRdb reanalysed the reads using MiXCR and keeps one entry per CDR3 protein. The data show approximately 390,000 distinct CDR3 sequences, with about 32% seen just once and approximately 13% held by the top ten. Concerning this clonotype itself: Its antigen is currently unknown.

CDR3 size: 15 residues. The germline gives CDR1 MNHEY, CDR2 SVGEGT. V was pared by 4 bases and J by 5 bases, with 17 bases between. Study-wide results and caveats: Ex vivo responses were dominated by HLA-C-restricted CMV-specific TCR beta clonotypes.

The receptor's source is a human donor in good health (CMV status not recorded). Some clones in this sample may be carry-over from other donors' samples. The J gene is TRBJ2-5, the V gene TRBV6-2 or TRBV6-3; either TRBD1 or TRBD2 may supply D (5 bases each). The starting material was cultured PBMCs, obtained from culture after CMV antigen stimulation. The CDR3 sequence: CASSSDSGWDETQYF. CDR3 bases: TGTGCCAGCAGTTCGGACTCCGGATGGGACGAGACCCAGTACTTC.